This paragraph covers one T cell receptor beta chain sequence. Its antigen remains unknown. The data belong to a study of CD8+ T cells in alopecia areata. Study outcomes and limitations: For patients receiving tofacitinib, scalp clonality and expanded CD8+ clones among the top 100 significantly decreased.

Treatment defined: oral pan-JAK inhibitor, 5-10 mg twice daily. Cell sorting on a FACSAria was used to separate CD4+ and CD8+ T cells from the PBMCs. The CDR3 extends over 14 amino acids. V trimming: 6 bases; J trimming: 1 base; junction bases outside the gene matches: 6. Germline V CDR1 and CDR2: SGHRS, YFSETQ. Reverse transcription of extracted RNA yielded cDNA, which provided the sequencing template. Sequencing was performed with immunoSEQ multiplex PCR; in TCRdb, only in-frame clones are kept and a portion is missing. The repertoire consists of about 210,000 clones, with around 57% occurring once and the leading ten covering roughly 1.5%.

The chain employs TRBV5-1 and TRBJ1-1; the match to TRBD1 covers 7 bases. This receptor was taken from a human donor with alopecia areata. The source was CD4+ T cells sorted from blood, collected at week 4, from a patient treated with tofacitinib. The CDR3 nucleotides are TGCGCCAGCAACACCGGGACAGAGAACACTGAAGCTTTCTTT. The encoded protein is CASNTGTENTEAFF.